The source of this T cell receptor (beta chain) is a study of response to subunit inactivated influenza vaccine. The J segment lost 4 bases and the V segment lost 4 bases, leaving 6 bases of the junction unmatched. The CDR3 runs to 15 residues. Germline CDR1 and CDR2: SGHAT and FQNNGV. The study, taken as a whole, reports: Authors suggested that a seasonal influenza vaccination recruits few new T cells each time.

As for this clonotype: Antigen: not known.

TCRdb re-called the RT-PCR reads with MiXCR, one entry per CDR3 protein. The data contain 450,000 to 600,000 distinct CDR3 sequences, approximately 15% of them singletons. The sequenced sample was CD4+ T cells sorted from PBMCs, obtained around 25 months after vaccination. This chain links TRBV11-2 with TRBJ1-1; 10 bases match TRBD1. This TCR was recovered from a man aged 50 to 75 who received an inactivated influenza vaccine. The CDR3 DNA follows: TGTGCCAGCAGCTGGGGACAGGGGTTACCCACTGAAGCTTTCTTT. It translates to CASSWGQGLPTEAFF.